Listed here are 30 T cell receptor beta chains from one sample, sequenced in a study of T cells in localized non-small cell lung cancer (dated by TCRdb to about 2020). Library preparation employed the immunoSEQ multiplex PCR assay. Sourced from immuneACCESS, this table was stored by TCRdb with only in-frame sequences that have V and J called. A share of the clones is absent; for the studies checked, an unresolved V gene accounts for under half, and the remainder has no known explanation. In this sample the table shows 50,000 or so clones, roughly four fifths of which occur a single time. 15% to 20% of the sample lies in the top ten. This sample comprised peripheral blood, obtained before any cancer treatment. These receptors were obtained from a female donor aged 60 or older with stage II squamous cell lung carcinoma.

This chain connects TRBV28 to TRBJ2-4, with TRBD1 identical over 8 bases. V was clipped by 3 bases and J by 1 base; unmatched bases: 2. CDR3 length: 15 residues. The germline CDR1 and CDR2 sequences are MDHEN and SYDVKM. The CDR3 loop is CASSFRQGAKNIQYF. CDR3 in DNA: TGTGCCAGCAGTTTCCGACAGGGGGCCAAAAACATTCAGTACTTC.

This chain joins TRBV6-1 and TRBJ1-6, with TRBD1 matching 9 bases. CDR1 and CDR2 (germline): MNHNS, SASEGT. This CDR3 has 17 amino acids. The junction had 6 bases not matched to a gene; V was cut back by 1 base and J by 5 bases. CDR3 bases: TGTGCCAGCAGTGAAGTTACAGGGGGCTTCGATAATTCACCCCTCCACTTT. It yields the protein CASSEVTGGFDNSPLHF.

This clone has more than one count but fewer than ten. In nucleotides, the CDR3 is TGTGCCAGCAGCTTAGGGGACAGCGGGCATGGCTACACCTTC. Its translation is CASSLGDSGHGYTF. The rearrangement joins TRBV7-3 to TRBJ1-2, with 7 nucleotides matching TRBD1. The V segment lost 2 bases and the J segment 6 bases; nucleotides outside the gene matches: 6. CDR1 and CDR2 (germline): SGHTA, FQGTGA. The CDR3 has 14 residues.

This clone appeared a few times. The DNA for the CDR3 is TGTGCCAGCCTACCCACAGGGGCCTCGTGGGGCTACACCTTC. Protein: CASLPTGASWGYTF. This chain uses TRBV7-8 with TRBJ1-2; 7 positions match TRBD1. There are 14 residues in the CDR3. Trimming at V came to 8 bases and at J to 8 bases, leaving 14 bases not matched to a gene. Germline V lookup: CDR1 SGHVS, CDR2 FQNEAQ.

The V and J genes are TRBV4-2 and TRBJ2-2, with no clear D. V shed 4 bases and J shed 6 bases, with 21 bases lying between them. The CDR3 sequence is 17 residues long. CDR1 is LGHNA, CDR2 YNFKEQ, per germline. In DNA, the CDR3 is TGTGCCAGCAGCCCTCAGGCCGAAGGAGTGGTATCCGGGGAGCTGTTTTTT. Encoded protein: CASSPQAEGVVSGELFF.

The V call is TRBV30, the J call TRBJ2-3; D uncertain. Per germline, CDR1 GTSNPN and CDR2 SVGIG (reference sequence). Between the trimmed V and J ends, which lost 3 bases and 4 bases, there was a span of 14 bases. The CDR3 is 14 amino acids. The CDR3: CAWRGSGVADTQYF. As DNA, the CDR3 is TGTGCCTGGAGGGGCTCGGGCGTCGCAGATACGCAGTATTTT.

The V call is TRBV4-1, the J call TRBJ2-7, with D perhaps matching TRBD1 or TRBD2 (5 bases each). The V gene's germline CDR1 is MGHRA and CDR2 YSYEKL. The germline V and J ends were trimmed by 3 bases and 0 bases, with 15 bases remaining between them. The CDR3 runs 16 residues. The CDR3, as DNA: TGCGCCAGCAGCCAGGGGACCGGGACGCCCTCCTACGAGCAGTACTTC. Protein product: CASSQGTGTPSYEQYF.

The V call is TRBV11-3, the J call TRBJ1-1; 9 nucleotides align to TRBD1. The CDR3 loop spans 14 amino acids. Germline values: CDR1 SGHNT, CDR2 YENEEA. Trimming at V came to 5 bases and at J to 1 base, leaving 2 bases not matched to a gene. DNA of the CDR3: TGTGCCAGCAGCCTGGGACAGGGGAACACTGAAGCTTTCTTT. As protein: CASSLGQGNTEAFF.

V gene TRBV7-2 combines with J gene TRBJ2-5; the match to TRBD1 covers 7 bases. V lost 1 base to trimming and J lost 5 bases; unmatched junction nucleotides: 7. The CDR3 sequence is 15 residues long. Germline V lookup: CDR1 SGHTA, CDR2 FQGNSA. The CDR3 protein is CASSLDTGVRETQYF. In nucleotides, the CDR3 is TGTGCCAGCAGCTTAGACACAGGGGTGAGGGAGACCCAGTACTTC.

This chain uses TRBV7-2 with TRBJ2-7; D is possibly TRBD1 (6 bases). Germline loops: CDR1 SGHTA, CDR2 FQGNSA. V was trimmed by 5 bases and J by 7 bases, leaving 18 bases between them. The CDR3 is made up of 14 amino acids. This CDR3 reads CASSPRQAQGEQYF. CDR3 bases: TGTGCCAGCAGCCCAAGACAGGCCCAAGGGGAGCAGTACTTC.

Comment on this clone: This may be a read error, as it is one base from a much larger clone. The conserved phenylalanine or tryptophan normally closing the CDR3 is absent here, so this likely arose from a read error. The genes are TRBV5-1 and TRBJ1-1; 7 bases align to TRBD1. Germline values: CDR1 SGHRS, CDR2 YFSETQ. The CDR3 is 14 amino acids. Trimming took 4 bases from V and 3 from J; bases not matched to a gene: 6. This CDR3 reads CASSVDRIDTEAFL. The CDR3 nucleotides are TGCGCCAGCAGCGTGGACAGGATCGACACTGAAGCTTTCCTT.

This sequence joins TRBV6-1 and TRBJ2-4, with D tentatively TRBD2 (5 bases). V shed 1 base and J shed 7 bases, with 20 bases lying between them. CDR1 is MNHNS, CDR2 SASEGT, per germline. The CDR3 runs to 17 residues. The CDR3 coding sequence is TGTGCCAGCAGTGAAGGACTAAGTATCGGAATTATGAACATTCAGTACTTC. Translating it yields CASSEGLSIGIMNIQYF.

The chain links TRBV5-6 to TRBJ2-3, with no clear D. V lost 2 bases and J lost 2, with 12 bases in between. The CDR3 is 15 residues long. Germline V gene sequence: CDR1 SGHDT, CDR2 YYEEEE. The CDR3, as DNA: TGTGCCAGCAGCTTCCAACACCTTTTCACAGATACGCAGTATTTT. This translates into CASSFQHLFTDTQYF. Variable domain in full (rest from reference TRBV5-6 and TRBJ2-3): DAGVTQSPTHLIKTRGQQVTLRCSPKSGHDTVSWYQQALGQGPQFIFQYYEEEERQRGNFPDRFSGHQFPNYSSELNVNALLLGDSALYLCASSFQHLFTDTQYFGPGTRLTVL.

The CDR3 DNA follows: TGTGCCAGCAATAAGCCAGGGGGGCCCTACGAGCAGTACTTC. Translated, it gives CASNKPGGPYEQYF. V is TRBV6-5 and J is TRBJ2-7; D perhaps matches TRBD1 (7 bases). Germline V gene data show CDR1 as MNHEY and CDR2 as SVGAGI. V was cut by 7 bases and J by 2 bases, with 15 bases left in between. The CDR3 covers 14 residues.

The chain combines TRBV18 with TRBJ2-5; D gene unclear. V gave up 1 base and J gave up 0 bases, with 12 bases separating them. The CDR3 length is 16 residues. The germline CDR1 and CDR2 sequences are KGHSH and LQKENI. The CDR3 loop is CASSPLRNQNQETQYF. As DNA, the CDR3 is TGTGCCAGCTCACCACTCCGGAACCAAAACCAAGAGACCCAGTACTTC.

The chain has TRBV27 and TRBJ2-7, with 7 positions matching TRBD1. The CDR3 extends over 14 amino acids. V was pared by 5 bases and J by 4 bases, with 8 bases of the junction left unmatched. Per germline, CDR1 MNHEY and CDR2 SMNVEV (reference sequence). CDR3 nucleotide sequence: TGTGCCAGCAGTCGGTCGACAGGGTCTTACGAGCAGTACTTC. Protein sequence: CASSRSTGSYEQYF.

The V gene is TRBV25-1, the J gene TRBJ2-4, with TRBD1 matching 9 bases. The ends lost 4 bases at V and 3 bases at J; junction bases unmatched: 1. The CDR3 is 14 amino acids. Per the germline V gene, CDR1 is MGHDK and CDR2 is SYGVNS. The CDR3 DNA follows: TGTGCCAGCAGTGGGACAGGGGTCAAAAACATTCAGTACTTC. This codes for CASSGTGVKNIQYF.

V is TRBV7-3 and J is TRBJ2-1; D could derive from TRBD1 or TRBD2 (5 bases each). Germline CDR1 SGHTA, CDR2 FQGTGA. The germline V and J ends were trimmed by 1 base and 1 base, with 11 bases remaining between them. The CDR3 has 16 amino acids. The CDR3 sequence is CASSLNLGTSYNEQFF. The CDR3 region has the DNA TGTGCCAGCAGCTTAAATCTAGGGACGTCCTACAATGAGCAGTTCTTC.

This rearrangement joins TRBV6-5 to TRBJ1-6, with D possibly being TRBD1 (6 bases). This CDR3 spans 13 amino acids. Deletions cut 2 bases from V and 9 bases from J, with 8 bases between. The V gene's germline CDR1 is MNHEY and CDR2 SVGAGI. The CDR3: CASSYRGTSPLHF. DNA of the CDR3: TGTGCCAGCAGTTACAGGGGGACTTCACCCCTCCACTTT.

The chain uses TRBV6-1 and TRBJ1-1, with D tentatively TRBD1 (5 bases). Germline V CDR1 and CDR2: MNHNS, SASEGT. There are 13 residues in the CDR3. V was cut by 2 bases and J by 9 bases, with 13 bases left in between. The chain's CDR3 is CASSELRSGKAFF. The CDR3 nucleotides read TGTGCCAGCAGTGAACTCAGGTCAGGGAAAGCTTTCTTT.

This rearrangement joins TRBV5-6 to TRBJ1-1; D is ambiguous. Germline V CDR1 and CDR2: SGHDT, YYEEEE. CDR3 size: 11 residues. V was cut by 4 bases and J by 5 bases, with 6 bases left in between. The CDR3 DNA is TGTGCCAGCAGCCTAAAAACTGAAGCTTTCTTT. This codes for CASSLKTEAFF.

The chain joins TRBV6-5 to TRBJ1-3, with D unclear. Trimming pared 0 bases from V and 1 base from J, leaving 7 bases between. This CDR3 is 15 amino acids long. The germline V gene encodes CDR1 MNHEY and CDR2 SVGAGI. For the CDR3, the DNA is TGTGCCAGCAGTTACTCACGGTGGTCTGGAAACACCATATATTTT. Protein: CASSYSRWSGNTIYF.

The chain employs TRBV7-2 and TRBJ1-5; TRBD1 matches 7 bases. CDR1 and CDR2 from the germline V gene are SGHTA and FQGNSA. V lost 3 bases to trimming and J lost 7 bases; unmatched junction nucleotides: 6. The CDR3 runs 14 residues. CDR3 coding DNA: TGTGCCAGCAGCTTTACAGGGGTCGAGCAGCCCCAGCATTTT. This encodes CASSFTGVEQPQHF. Together with reference TRBV7-2 and TRBJ1-5, the CDR3 gives the full variable domain: GAGVSQSPSNKVTEKGKDVELRCDPISGHTALYWYRQSLGQGLEFLIYFQGNSAPDKSGLPSDRFSAERTGGSVSTLTIQRTQQEDSAVYLCASSFTGVEQPQHFGDGTRLSIL.

V and J are TRBV2 and TRBJ1-2; D possibly corresponds to TRBD1 (5 bases). The germline CDR1 and CDR2 sequences are SNHLY and FYNNEI. Trimming stripped 3 bases from V and 5 bases from J, with 7 bases between. CDR3 length: 12 amino acids. CDR3 amino acids: CASSEDKYGYTF. CDR3 coding DNA: TGTGCCAGCAGTGAGGACAAATATGGCTACACCTTC.

The chain employs TRBV5-1 and TRBJ2-7; 7 bases match TRBD2. The CDR3 sequence is 14 residues long. Germline CDR1 and CDR2: SGHRS and YFSETQ. The J segment lost 3 bases and the V segment lost 0 bases, leaving 3 bases of the junction unmatched. The CDR3 nucleotides read TGCGCCAGCAGCTTGGAAGGGAGGGGCTACGAGCAGTACTTC. This translates into CASSLEGRGYEQYF. Full variable domain (remainder filled in from reference TRBV5-1 and TRBJ2-7): KAGVTQTPRYLIKTRGQQVTLSCSPISGHRSVSWYQQTPGQGLQFLFEYFSETQRNKGNFPGRFSGRQFSNSRSEMNVSTLELGDSALYLCASSLEGRGYEQYFGPGTRLTVT.

The rearrangement links TRBV4-3 to TRBJ1-2, with 11 positions matching TRBD1. The V gene end was trimmed by 4 bases and the J gene end by 4 bases; junction bases not matched to a gene: 2. This CDR3 has 14 amino acids. Germline V gives CDR1 LGHNA, CDR2 YSLEER. The CDR3 region has the DNA TGCGCCAGCAGCCGGGGACAGGGGGTCTATGGCTACACCTTC. Protein product: CASSRGQGVYGYTF.

This rearrangement joins TRBV7-9 to TRBJ2-3; no definite D call. Germline V gene sequence: CDR1 SEHNR, CDR2 FQNEAQ (reference sequence). CDR3 length: 15 amino acids. The V and J ends lost 5 bases and 0 bases respectively, with 12 bases between them. The CDR3 sequence is CASSIGSTSTDTQYF. In DNA form, the CDR3 reads TGTGCCAGCAGCATAGGCAGTACTAGCACAGATACGCAGTATTTT.

This chain links TRBV7-2 with TRBJ2-1, with a tentative D call TRBD2 (7 bases). Germline CDR1 reads SGHTA; CDR2 reads FQGNSA. V gave up 3 bases and J gave up 6 bases, with 15 bases separating them. This CDR3 has 15 residues. The CDR3 here is CASSFLEGGSNEQFF. Here the CDR3 DNA reads TGTGCCAGCAGCTTTCTCGAGGGGGGGTCCAATGAGCAGTTCTTC.

The genes are TRBV19 and TRBJ1-6; D might be TRBD1 (5 bases). The V end lost 5 bases, the J end lost 7 bases, and 9 bases lay between the germline ends. The germline gives CDR1 LNHDA, CDR2 SQIVND (reference sequence). The CDR3 spans 13 residues. In DNA form, the CDR3 reads TGTGCCAGTAGTTCTCAGGGAAATTCACCCCTCCACTTT. Its translation: CASSSQGNSPLHF.

The chain links TRBV19 to TRBJ1-5; 9 bases agree with TRBD1. V shed 5 bases and J 0 bases; nucleotides not matched to a gene: 5. CDR3 size: 16 residues. The germline CDR1 and CDR2 sequences are LNHDA and SQIVND (reference sequence). DNA of the CDR3: TGTGCCAGTAGTTCAGGGACAGGGAATAGCAATCAGCCCCAGCATTTT. This codes for CASSSGTGNSNQPQHF.